This TCR beta chain was sequenced during a study of blood T cell repertoires in COVID-19. V gave up 3 bases and J gave up 2 bases, with 22 bases separating them. CDR1 is MDHEN and CDR2 is SYDVKM in the germline V gene. The CDR3 length is 19 residues. In the authors' methods: Nucleated cell number was recorded as an estimate derived from reference gene primer amplification. Sequenced by immunoSEQ multiplex PCR; TCRdb stores in-frame clones only, minus some. Clone size and the V and J calls come from that table; the DNA yielded D and trimming. Of roughly 410,000 clones listed, roughly 90% are singletons.

The sample consisted of peripheral blood. The clonotype comes from a man aged 40-50 years with acute or convalescent COVID-19. This chain links TRBV28 with TRBJ2-2; D perhaps matches TRBD1 (5 bases). In nucleotides, the CDR3 is TGTGCCAGCAGTTTTCCCATCGCATGGAAACAGGTTAACACCGGGGAGCTGTTTTTT. Amino acids: CASSFPIAWKQVNTGELFF.